This T cell receptor beta chain appears in the sequencing data of a study of graft-versus-host responses after intestinal transplantation. Regarding this clone: Its specificity is not known.

The CDR3 is 15 amino acids. In germline, CDR1 is SGHDT, CDR2 YYEEEE. Trimming stripped 1 base from V and 2 bases from J, with 12 bases between. Profiled with immunoSEQ multiplex PCR; TCRdb holds only in-frame clones, not every one. The table records about 92,000 clones, approximately 90% of them present only once. Study-level results: Those patients showing graft-donor T cell macrochimerism displayed high graft-versus-host to host-versus-graft clonal ratios in allografts.

The chain uses TRBV5-6 and TRBJ2-5; D might be TRBD1 or TRBD2, each matching 6 bases. Sequences were derived from unstimulated CD8+ T cells sorted from spleen or lymph node cells, sampled before intestinal transplant. The TCR sequence derives from a human donor who received an intestinal transplant. Here the CDR3 DNA reads TGTGCCAGCAGCTTGCGGGGGACACATCAAGAGACCCAGTACTTC. It yields the protein CASSLRGTHQETQYF.